The 11 T cell receptor beta chains listed next were all sequenced from one sample in a study of T cell responses to AZD1222 COVID-19 vaccine. TCRdb's copy holds only in-frame clones and misses some; the assay was immunoSEQ multiplex PCR. The sample carries about 70,000 clones, around 90% recorded once. The sample was peripheral blood, taken on day 0 of MenACWY control vaccination. All receptors derive from an adult in good health.

The rearrangement links TRBV6-5 to TRBJ2-5, with a weak D call TRBD2 (7 bases). The germline gives CDR1 MNHEY, CDR2 SVGAGI. The CDR3 has 15 residues. Between the trimmed V and J ends, which lost 6 bases and 1 base, there was a span of 15 bases. CDR3 amino acids: CASRGGGVGQETQYF. The CDR3 DNA follows: TGTGCCAGCAGGGGAGGGGGGGTCGGCCAAGAGACCCAGTACTTC.

The genes are TRBV4-1 and TRBJ1-3, with 9 positions matching TRBD1. V lost 0 bases to trimming and J lost 3 bases; unmatched junction nucleotides: 3. CDR1 is MGHRA and CDR2 is YSYEKL in the germline V gene. This CDR3 has 16 amino acids. This CDR3 reads CASSQEYRGLGNTIYF. The CDR3 coding sequence is TGCGCCAGCAGCCAAGAATACAGGGGGCTTGGAAACACCATATATTTT.

This chain connects TRBV19 to TRBJ1-6; no clear D. V lost 8 bases, J lost 7 bases, and 15 bases lay in between. CDR3 length equals 14 residues. CDR1 is LNHDA and CDR2 is SQIVND in the germline V gene (reference sequence). The CDR3 here is CASSPGSGNSPLHF. CDR3 bases: TGTGCCAGTTCCCCGGGATCGGGGAATTCACCCCTCCACTTT.

The chain couples TRBV5-8 to TRBJ1-1, with D perhaps matching TRBD1 (6 bases). The CDR3 has 13 residues. The V gene's germline CDR1 is SGHTS and CDR2 YDEGEE. V was pared by 9 bases and J by 4 bases, with 16 bases between. This CDR3 is CATAERGATEAFF. CDR3 nucleotide sequence: TGTGCCACCGCCGAAAGGGGGGCCACTGAAGCTTTCTTT.

The count of this clone is one. The V gene is TRBV2, the J gene TRBJ2-5; D gene uncertain. Trimming took 5 bases from V and 1 from J, leaving 5 bases between them. Germline V lookup: CDR1 SNHLY, CDR2 FYNNEI. There are 12 residues in the CDR3. Here the CDR3 reads CASSSSQETQYF. CDR3 in DNA: TGTGCCAGCAGTTCGTCCCAAGAGACCCAGTACTTC.

The rearrangement joins TRBV4-1 to TRBJ2-5; D is unresolved. V was trimmed by 4 bases and J by 5 bases, leaving 20 bases between them. From germline, CDR1 is MGHRA and CDR2 YSYEKL. This CDR3 comprises 16 residues. CDR3: CASSRTETGVWETQYF. The CDR3 nucleotides are TGCGCCAGCAGCCGAACCGAAACTGGGGTCTGGGAGACCCAGTACTTC.

The V and J genes are TRBV12-5 and TRBJ1-1; perhaps TRBD1 as D (6 bases). Germline CDR1 LGHNT, CDR2 FRNRAP. This CDR3 is built from 15 residues. Trimming pared 0 bases from V and 5 bases from J, leaving 13 bases between. CDR3 sequence (DNA): TGTGCTAGTGGTTTGGTTCAAGGGGGACGGACTGAAGCTTTCTTT. It translates to CASGLVQGGRTEAFF.

The chain has TRBV6-5 and TRBJ2-1, with D perhaps matching TRBD1 or TRBD2 (5 bases each). Germline CDR1 is MNHEY and CDR2 is SVGAGI. The V end lost 4 bases, the J end lost 6 bases, and 16 bases lay between the germline ends. The CDR3 sequence is 15 residues long. Here the CDR3 DNA reads TGTGCCAGCAGTTCCGGGACCCCACGGGCCAATGAGCAGTTCTTC. It yields the protein CASSSGTPRANEQFF.

The genes are TRBV5-1 and TRBJ2-5, with D maybe TRBD2 (5 bases). The ends were cut back, 3 bases at V and 4 bases at J, with 16 bases in the middle. Germline V gives CDR1 SGHRS, CDR2 YFSETQ. The CDR3 runs to 15 residues. The CDR3 coding sequence is TGCGCCAGCAGCTATAGCGAAGGGCTCGGAGAGACCCAGTACTTC. The encoded protein is CASSYSEGLGETQYF.

The genes are TRBV5-4 and TRBJ1-6; D is uncertain. The germline V and J ends were trimmed by 1 base and 7 bases, with 12 bases remaining between them. This CDR3 contains 15 residues. Germline V gene lookup returns CDR1 SGHNT and CDR2 YYREEE (reference sequence). The CDR3 here is CASSLLVTGNSPLHF. The CDR3 nucleotides read TGTGCCAGCAGCTTGCTCGTGACGGGGAATTCACCCCTCCACTTT.

The gene calls are TRBV12-3 or TRBV12-4 and TRBJ2-5; no clear D. V gave up 7 bases and J gave up 6 bases, with 15 bases separating them. The CDR3 contains 13 residues. The CDR3 loop is CASTKSPIKTQYF. Here the CDR3 DNA reads TGTGCCAGCACCAAAAGCCCAATTAAGACCCAGTACTTC.